A single sample gave rise to the 15 T cell receptor beta chains below, sequenced in a study of OX40 agonist ivuxolimab in advanced cancers. Assay used: immunoSEQ multiplex PCR; TCRdb lists only in-frame clones, some missing. The table lists more than 65,000 clones, around 85% of them singletons, with 5.5% to 7% in the top ten. The input for sequencing was CD4+ or CD8+ T cells sorted from blood, taken in a trial of the OX40 agonist ivuxolimab. The receptors were sampled from an adult with an advanced solid tumor such as melanoma, head and neck, liver or kidney cancer.

The rearrangement joins TRBV7-3 to TRBJ2-1, with a weak D call TRBD2 (6 bases). Trimming stripped 2 bases from V and 0 bases from J, with 11 bases between. The CDR3 spans 16 residues. Germline V gene lookup returns CDR1 SGHTA and CDR2 FQGTGA. CDR3 region: CASSLDGGSSYNEQFF. DNA of the CDR3: TGTGCCAGCAGCTTAGACGGGGGTAGCTCCTACAATGAGCAGTTCTTC. The entire variable domain, with the rest obtained from reference TRBV7-3 and TRBJ2-1, is as follows: GAGVSQTPSNKVTEKGKYVELRCDPISGHTALYWYRQSLGQGPEFLIYFQGTGAADDSGLPNDRFFAVRPEGSVSTLKIQRTERGDSAVYLCASSLDGGSSYNEQFFGPGTRLTVL.

The V call is TRBV11-3, the J call TRBJ1-4, with D maybe TRBD1 (5 bases). Germline V gene sequence: CDR1 SGHNT, CDR2 YENEEA. This CDR3 has 17 amino acids. The V and J ends lost 3 bases and 4 bases respectively, with 18 bases between them. The CDR3 region has the DNA TGTGCCAGCAGCTTTGCCGACTCGGGACGGTTTAATGAAAAACTGTTTTTT. Its translation is CASSFADSGRFNEKLFF.

The chain carries TRBV18 and TRBJ1-3; possible D gene TRBD1, 5 bases. V was shortened by 0 bases and J by 0 bases, with 9 bases between the two germline ends. CDR3 length: 16 residues. From germline, CDR1 is KGHSH and CDR2 LQKENI. In DNA form, the CDR3 reads TGTGCCAGCTCACCACCGGGGGTCCGCTCTGGAAACACCATATATTTT. Translating it yields CASSPPGVRSGNTIYF.

J is TRBJ1-2 and V is TRBV18; D uncertain. The CDR3 is 14 amino acids. Trimming took off 3 bases at V and 8 bases at J, with 16 bases between the two ends. Germline-derived CDR1 and CDR2 are KGHSH and LQKENI. CDR3: CASSPGLPLEGYTF. Written as DNA, the CDR3 is TGTGCCAGCTCACCCGGCCTGCCCCTAGAGGGCTACACCTTC.

The table lists this clone with a count of one. The chain has TRBV30 and TRBJ1-2; the D is unclear. The CDR3 contains 13 residues. The germline gives CDR1 GTSNPN, CDR2 SVGIG (reference sequence). Trimming removed 0 bases at V and 7 bases at J, with 12 bases between. The DNA for the CDR3 is TGTGCCTGGAGTGTAAGAGGGAAGGCTGGCTACACCTTC. The encoded protein is CAWSVRGKAGYTF.

This chain joins TRBV5-1 and TRBJ2-5; D ambiguous. The germline V gene has CDR1 SGHRS and CDR2 YFSETQ. The CDR3 extends over 14 amino acids. Trimming left V 5 bases short and J 5 bases short, with 16 bases between. The CDR3 region is CASSVRTPSETQYF. The DNA of the CDR3 is TGCGCCAGCAGTGTTCGGACCCCCAGTGAGACCCAGTACTTC.

This chain connects TRBV6-1 to TRBJ1-5, with a possible D match to TRBD1 (6 bases). The length of the CDR3 is 15 residues. Trimming removed 6 bases at V and 1 base at J, with 13 bases between. Germline CDR1 is MNHNS and CDR2 is SASEGT. The DNA of the CDR3 is TGTGCCAGCAGCCAAGGGGGGCACAGCAATCAGCCCCAGCATTTT. Residues: CASSQGGHSNQPQHF.

The rearrangement links TRBV30 to TRBJ1-6; no clear D gene. V dropped 3 bases and J dropped 0 bases, with 9 bases sitting between them. The CDR3 length is 15 residues. Germline V gives CDR1 GTSNPN, CDR2 SVGIG (reference sequence). CDR3 nucleotides: TGTGCCTGGAGCCCCCGGAGCTCCTATAATTCACCCCTCCACTTT. It yields the protein CAWSPRSSYNSPLHF.

The chain has TRBV5-6 and TRBJ1-2; D remains ambiguous. The germline V gene encodes CDR1 SGHDT and CDR2 YYEEEE. This CDR3 region has 13 residues. V lost 4 bases, J lost 8 bases, and 15 bases lay in between. Here the CDR3 DNA reads TGTGCCAGCAGCGTCGATCCCTCCGGGGGCTACACCTTC. Residues: CASSVDPSGGYTF.

The chain recombines TRBV18 with TRBJ2-7; 11 bases fit TRBD1. The length of the CDR3 is 18 residues. Germline trimming cut 0 bases from V and 7 bases from J; bases unmatched to any gene: 14. Germline V gene sequence: CDR1 KGHSH, CDR2 LQKENI. CDR3 in DNA: TGTGCCAGCTCACCACCAAGGACAGGGGGCTCGTATGGATCGGAGCAGTACTTC. This codes for CASSPPRTGGSYGSEQYF.

This clone showed up just once. This chain links TRBV7-2 with TRBJ2-5; 10 bases are shared with TRBD2. V lost 5 bases to trimming and J lost 4 bases; unmatched junction nucleotides: 1. Looked up from germline, CDR1 is SGHTA and CDR2 is FQGNSA. The CDR3 extends over 13 amino acids. Written as DNA, the CDR3 is TGTGCCAGCAGCCGGACTAGCGGAGAGACCCAGTACTTC. Translated: CASSRTSGETQYF.

This clone was recorded once. The rearrangement uses TRBV2 and TRBJ1-5; D is perhaps TRBD1 (6 bases). CDR3 length equals 17 residues. Germline loops: CDR1 SNHLY, CDR2 FYNNEI. V was trimmed by 6 bases and J by 2 bases, leaving 20 bases between them. The CDR3 nucleotides are TGTGCCAGCAGCGACGGGACACCCGGAGGTGGCAATCAGCCCCAGCATTTT. Translation: CASSDGTPGGGNQPQHF.

The sample holds one count of this clone. The chain combines TRBV20-1 with TRBJ2-1; D possibly corresponds to TRBD2 (5 bases). This CDR3 has 11 residues. The germline gives CDR1 DFQATT, CDR2 SNEGSKA (reference sequence). Trimming stripped 2 bases from V and 8 bases from J, with 7 bases between. CDR3 DNA: TGCAGTGCTAGACCGGGATATGAGCAGTTCTTC. Protein sequence: CSARPGYEQFF.

The CDR3 reads CASRSSGTGTNQPQHF. In nucleotides, the CDR3 is TGTGCCAGCAGAAGTTCCGGGACAGGGACCAATCAGCCCCAGCATTTT. The V call is TRBV2, the J call TRBJ1-5; 9 bases align to TRBD1. This CDR3 is built from 16 residues. The germline CDR1 and CDR2 sequences are SNHLY and FYNNEI. V dropped 6 bases and J dropped 3; count of bases not matched to a gene: 9. Full variable domain (outside the CDR3, taken from reference TRBV2 and TRBJ1-5): EPEVTQTPSHQVTQMGQEVILRCVPISNHLYFYWYRQILGQKVEFLVSFYNNEISEKSEIFDDQFSVERPDGSNFTLKIRSTKLEDSAMYFCASRSSGTGTNQPQHFGDGTRLSIL.

The V call is TRBV28, the J call TRBJ2-3, with TRBD1 matching 7 bases. V lost 3 bases to trimming and J lost 0 bases; unmatched junction nucleotides: 9. Germline V CDR1 and CDR2: MDHEN, SYDVKM. The CDR3 loop spans 17 amino acids. The CDR3 DNA follows: TGTGCCAGCAGTTTGCTCAGGGGGACCACTAGCACAGATACGCAGTATTTT. Encoded protein: CASSLLRGTTSTDTQYF.